This T cell receptor (beta chain) appears in the sequencing data of a study of blood T cell repertoires in COVID-19. On the study more broadly: COVID-19 samples, acute and convalescent, were from the United States, Italy and Spain. Sample material is recorded as cDNA or gDNA derived from T cells, B-cell-depleted T cells, or PBMCs.

Some clones are missing from TCRdb's copy, which holds only in-frame ones; the method was immunoSEQ multiplex PCR. The sample has about 160,000 clones; roughly 85% are singletons. The count of this clone is one. CDR3 length: 16 amino acids. Deletions cut 0 bases from V and 4 bases from J, with 19 bases between. Germline CDR1 GTSNPN, CDR2 SVGIG (reference sequence). The material sequenced was peripheral blood. This rearrangement joins TRBV30 to TRBJ2-7; tentatively, D is TRBD1 (6 bases). This sequence was found in a human donor with acute or convalescent COVID-19. The donor label of this sample is uncertain. The CDR3 reads CAWSVGGTGKVYEQYF. The CDR3 DNA sequence: TGTGCCTGGAGTGTTGGTGGTACAGGGAAGGTTTACGAGCAGTACTTC.